Following are 11 T cell receptor beta chains from one sample sequenced in a study of breast tumors, draining lymph nodes, adjacent tissues. TCRdb recomputed calls from the multiplex PCR reads with MiXCR, one row per CDR3 protein. This sample has 150,000 to 200,000 distinct CDR3 sequences, with about 33% found just once. The lymph nodes were axillary draining lymph nodes from breast cancer patients. Sample: axillary lymph node tissue. All receptors come from a female donor with breast cancer. Some clones in this sample may be carry-over from other donors' samples.

This clonotype has a count of ten or more. This rearrangement joins TRBV4-3 to TRBJ2-2; D may be TRBD1 or TRBD2 (5 bases each). Germline-derived CDR1 and CDR2 are LGHNA and YSLEER. Deletions cut 2 bases from V and 6 bases from J, with 10 bases between. The CDR3 spans 14 residues. The CDR3 region is CASSQPGTAGELFF. The CDR3 DNA reads TGCGCCAGCAGCCAACCCGGGACGGCCGGGGAGCTGTTTTTT.

At least ten counts were recorded for this clonotype. The V and J genes are TRBV11-2 and TRBJ2-3; perhaps TRBD1 as D (5 bases). The CDR3 extends over 15 amino acids. Germline V gene sequence: CDR1 SGHAT, CDR2 FQNNGV. With 7 bases removed from V and 2 bases from J, the gap between germline ends came to 16 bases. CDR3 DNA sequence: TGTGCCAGCACCGAAAATCAGGGTTACACAGATACGCAGTATTTT. Protein: CASTENQGYTDTQYF.

The rearrangement uses TRBV5-1 and TRBJ2-2; D tentatively fits TRBD1 or TRBD2 (5 bases each). Looked up from germline, CDR1 is SGHRS and CDR2 is YFSETQ. The CDR3 has 17 residues. Trimming removed 1 base at V and 7 bases at J, with 20 bases between. The CDR3 sequence is CASSLLGASTEGGELFF. The CDR3 DNA reads as TGCGCCAGCAGCTTGCTCGGGGCTAGCACAGAGGGCGGGGAGCTGTTTTTT.

This clonotype has at least ten counts. The gene calls are TRBV7-2 and TRBJ2-7; the D gene is possibly TRBD1 (6 bases). V was shortened by 5 bases and J by 0 bases, with 11 bases between the two germline ends. The CDR3 has 14 residues. From germline, CDR1 is SGHTA and CDR2 FQGNSA. CDR3 sequence: CASSAQGNSYEQYF. The CDR3 DNA is TGTGCCAGCAGCGCCCAGGGGAACTCCTACGAGCAGTACTTC. The variable domain in full, with the rest retrieved from reference TRBV7-2 and TRBJ2-7, is GAGVSQSPSNKVTEKGKDVELRCDPISGHTALYWYRQSLGQGLEFLIYFQGNSAPDKSGLPSDRFSAERTGGSVSTLTIQRTQQEDSAVYLCASSAQGNSYEQYFGPGTRLTVT.

The CDR3 DNA sequence: TGTGCCAGCACCCTACAGGGAGTTACGCAGTATTTT. It yields the protein CASTLQGVTQYF. The chain uses TRBV7-9 and TRBJ2-3; tentatively, D is TRBD1 (6 bases). Between the trimmed V and J ends, which lost 7 bases and 8 bases, there was a span of 13 bases. The CDR3 runs 12 residues. Germline CDR1 SEHNR, CDR2 FQNEAQ (reference sequence).

At least ten counts were recorded for this clonotype. The chain recombines TRBV5-5 with TRBJ2-1; 9 positions agree with TRBD1. The germline gives CDR1 SGHKS, CDR2 YYEKEE (reference sequence). The trim removed 4 bases at V and 1 base at J, leaving 9 bases unmatched. The length of the CDR3 is 17 residues. CDR3 DNA: TGTGCCAGCAGCCACGGACAGGGGTCCCTGTCCTACAATGAGCAGTTCTTC. This sequence encodes CASSHGQGSLSYNEQFF.

This clonotype was counted ten times or more. This chain links TRBV11-3 with TRBJ2-1, with D perhaps being TRBD1 or TRBD2 (5 bases each). The CDR3 extends over 13 amino acids. V was trimmed by 3 bases and J by 6 bases, leaving 9 bases between them. Germline V gene lookup returns CDR1 SGHNT and CDR2 YENEEA. CDR3 DNA: TGTGCCAGCAGCTTGGGGGATTTCAATGAGCAGTTCTTC. As protein: CASSLGDFNEQFF.

This clonotype was observed at least ten times. The V call is TRBV20-1, the J call TRBJ2-7; TRBD1 matches 11 bases. CDR3 length: 15 amino acids. The V and J ends lost 3 bases and 5 bases, in that order; junction bases with no gene match: 9. Germline CDR1 and CDR2: DFQATT and SNEGSKA (reference sequence). The CDR3 coding sequence is TGCAGTGCTAGCGTTGGACAGGGGGCGCGACACGAGCAGTACTTC. Its translation: CSASVGQGARHEQYF.

This chain connects TRBV20-1 to TRBJ1-1; TRBD1 might be the D (6 bases). The CDR3 loop spans 14 amino acids. Germline CDR1 is DFQATT and CDR2 is SNEGSKA (reference sequence). V lost 1 base, J lost 5 bases, and 14 bases lay in between. CDR3 coding DNA: TGCAGTGCTAGAGTAAGTCTCCAGGGGACTGAAGCTTTCTTT. Translating it yields CSARVSLQGTEAFF.

This clonotype was seen repeatedly, ten times or more. The CDR3 DNA reads TGTGCCAGCAGTTATGACAGGGGGCGAAGTTACGAGCAGTACTTC. It is translated as CASSYDRGRSYEQYF. V is TRBV7-2 and J is TRBJ2-7, with 10 bases fitting TRBD1. V lost 6 bases to trimming and J lost 4 bases; unmatched junction nucleotides: 9. The CDR3 sequence is 15 residues long. Germline CDR1 SGHTA, CDR2 FQGNSA.

There are many counts of this clonotype. The chain employs TRBV2 and TRBJ2-2, with D perhaps TRBD1 or TRBD2 (5 bases each). This CDR3 has 13 residues. From germline, CDR1 is SNHLY and CDR2 FYNNEI. The V and J ends lost 6 bases and 9 bases respectively, with 14 bases between them. The CDR3 region is CASRPVGDRELFF. The CDR3 nucleotides are TGTGCCAGCAGGCCCGTGGGGGACCGGGAGCTGTTTTTT.